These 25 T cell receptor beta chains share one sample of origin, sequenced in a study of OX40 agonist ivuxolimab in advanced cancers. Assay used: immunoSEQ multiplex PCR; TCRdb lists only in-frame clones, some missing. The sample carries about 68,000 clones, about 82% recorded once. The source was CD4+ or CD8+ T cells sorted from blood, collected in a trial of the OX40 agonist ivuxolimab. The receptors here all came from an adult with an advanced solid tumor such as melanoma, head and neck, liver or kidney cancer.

The CDR3 loop is CASRPRAGSTDTQYF. The CDR3 nucleotides read TGTGCCAGTCGACCTCGAGCGGGGAGCACAGATACGCAGTATTTT. The rearrangement joins TRBV9 to TRBJ2-3, with 7 bases lining up with TRBD2. V lost 8 bases, J lost 0 bases, and 9 bases stayed unmatched. CDR3 length: 15 amino acids. Germline V CDR1 and CDR2: SGDLS, YYNGEE.

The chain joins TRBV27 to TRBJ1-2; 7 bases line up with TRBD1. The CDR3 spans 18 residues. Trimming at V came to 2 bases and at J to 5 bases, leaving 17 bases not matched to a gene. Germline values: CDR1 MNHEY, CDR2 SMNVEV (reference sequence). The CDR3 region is CASSLRQGPTGGEYGYTF. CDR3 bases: TGTGCCAGCAGTTTACGACAGGGACCCACTGGAGGGGAGTATGGCTACACCTTC.

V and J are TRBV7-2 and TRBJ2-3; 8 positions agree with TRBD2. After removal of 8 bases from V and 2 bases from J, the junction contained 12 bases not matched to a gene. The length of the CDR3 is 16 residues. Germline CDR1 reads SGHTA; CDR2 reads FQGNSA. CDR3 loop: CASGGGAGGLTDTQYF. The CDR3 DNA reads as TGTGCCAGCGGGGGGGGCGCGGGAGGCCTCACAGATACGCAGTATTTT.

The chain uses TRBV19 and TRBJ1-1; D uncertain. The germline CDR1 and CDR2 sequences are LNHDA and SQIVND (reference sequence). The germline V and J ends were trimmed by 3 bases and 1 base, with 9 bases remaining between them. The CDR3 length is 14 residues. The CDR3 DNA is TGTGCCAGTAGTATTAGTCAGCAGAACACTGAAGCTTTCTTT. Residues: CASSISQQNTEAFF.

In DNA form, the CDR3 reads TGCGCCAGCAGCTTGACGTCCGGGACTAGCGGGAGGAATGAGCAGTTCTTC. As protein: CASSLTSGTSGRNEQFF. The rearrangement links TRBV5-1 to TRBJ2-1; 15 nucleotides line up with TRBD2. The V gene end was trimmed by 1 base and the J gene end by 7 bases; junction bases not matched to a gene: 6. There are 17 residues in the CDR3. Per the germline V gene, CDR1 is SGHRS and CDR2 is YFSETQ. Combining the CDR3 with reference TRBV5-1 and TRBJ2-1 gives the whole variable domain KAGVTQTPRYLIKTRGQQVTLSCSPISGHRSVSWYQQTPGQGLQFLFEYFSETQRNKGNFPGRFSGRQFSNSRSEMNVSTLELGDSALYLCASSLTSGTSGRNEQFFGPGTRLTVL.

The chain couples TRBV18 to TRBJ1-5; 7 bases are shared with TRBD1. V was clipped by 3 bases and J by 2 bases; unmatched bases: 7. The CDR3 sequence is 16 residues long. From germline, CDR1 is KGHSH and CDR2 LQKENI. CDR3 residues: CASSPYRGGGNQPQHF. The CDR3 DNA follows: TGTGCCAGCTCACCTTACAGGGGAGGAGGCAATCAGCCCCAGCATTTT.

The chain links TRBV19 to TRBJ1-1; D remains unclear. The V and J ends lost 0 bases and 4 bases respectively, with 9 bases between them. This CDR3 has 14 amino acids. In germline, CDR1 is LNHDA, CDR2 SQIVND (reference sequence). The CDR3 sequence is CASSIESRGTEAFF. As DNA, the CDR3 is TGTGCCAGTAGTATAGAATCGCGCGGCACTGAAGCTTTCTTT. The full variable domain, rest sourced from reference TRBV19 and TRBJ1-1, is DGGITQSPKYLFRKEGQNVTLSCEQNLNHDAMYWYRQDPGQGLRLIYYSQIVNDFQKGDIAEGYSVSREKKESFPLTVTSAQKNPTAFYLCASSIESRGTEAFFGQGTRLTVV.

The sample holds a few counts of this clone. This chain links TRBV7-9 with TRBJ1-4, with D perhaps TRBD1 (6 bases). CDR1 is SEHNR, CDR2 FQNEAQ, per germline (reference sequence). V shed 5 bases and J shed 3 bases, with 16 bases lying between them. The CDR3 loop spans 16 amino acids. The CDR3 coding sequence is TGTGCCAGCAGCGCCCTCACCAGGGGCTCTAATGAAAAACTGTTTTTT. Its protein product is CASSALTRGSNEKLFF.

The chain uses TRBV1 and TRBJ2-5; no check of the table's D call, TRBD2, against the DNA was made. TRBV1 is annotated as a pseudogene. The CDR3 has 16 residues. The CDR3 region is CTSSQLERDYQETQYF. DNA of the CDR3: TGCACCAGCAGCCAATTGGAGAGGGACTATCAAGAGACCCAGTACTTC.

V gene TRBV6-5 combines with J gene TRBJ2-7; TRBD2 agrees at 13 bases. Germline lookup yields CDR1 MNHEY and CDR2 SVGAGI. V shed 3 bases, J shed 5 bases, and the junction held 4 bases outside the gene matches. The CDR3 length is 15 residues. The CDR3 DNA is TGTGCCAGCAGTTATACTAGCGGGAGGGCCAACGAGCAGTACTTC. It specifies CASSYTSGRANEQYF.

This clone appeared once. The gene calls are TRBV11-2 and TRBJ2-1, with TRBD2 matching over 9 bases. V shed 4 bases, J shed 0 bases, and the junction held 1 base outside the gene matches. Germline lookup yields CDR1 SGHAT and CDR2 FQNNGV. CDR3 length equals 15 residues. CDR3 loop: CASSSSGASYNEQFF. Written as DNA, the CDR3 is TGTGCCAGCAGCTCTAGCGGGGCCTCCTACAATGAGCAGTTCTTC.

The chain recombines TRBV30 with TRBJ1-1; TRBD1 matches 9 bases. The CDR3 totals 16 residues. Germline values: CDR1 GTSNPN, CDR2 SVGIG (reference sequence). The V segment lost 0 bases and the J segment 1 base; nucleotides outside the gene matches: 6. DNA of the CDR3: TGTGCCTGGAGTGTAAGACTGGGACAGGGGAACACTGAAGCTTTCTTT. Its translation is CAWSVRLGQGNTEAFF. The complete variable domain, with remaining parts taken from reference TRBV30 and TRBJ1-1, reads SQTIHQWPATLVQPVGSPLSLECTVEGTSNPNLYWYRQAAGRGLQLLFYSVGIGQISSEVPQNLSASRPQDRQFILSSKKLLLSDSGFYLCAWSVRLGQGNTEAFFGQGTRLTVV.

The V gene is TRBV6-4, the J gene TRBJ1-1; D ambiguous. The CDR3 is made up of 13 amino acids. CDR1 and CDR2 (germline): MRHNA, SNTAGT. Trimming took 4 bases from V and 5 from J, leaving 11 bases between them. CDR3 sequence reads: CASSVGYRTEAFF. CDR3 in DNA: TGTGCCAGCAGTGTGGGGTATAGAACTGAAGCTTTCTTT.

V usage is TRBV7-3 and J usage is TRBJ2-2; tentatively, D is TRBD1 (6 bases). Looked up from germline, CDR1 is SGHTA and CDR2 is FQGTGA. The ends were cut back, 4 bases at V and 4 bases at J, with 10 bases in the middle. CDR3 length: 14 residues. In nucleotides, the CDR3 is TGTGCCAGCAGCTCGCTAGGGGGCACCGGGGAGCTGTTTTTT. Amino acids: CASSSLGGTGELFF.

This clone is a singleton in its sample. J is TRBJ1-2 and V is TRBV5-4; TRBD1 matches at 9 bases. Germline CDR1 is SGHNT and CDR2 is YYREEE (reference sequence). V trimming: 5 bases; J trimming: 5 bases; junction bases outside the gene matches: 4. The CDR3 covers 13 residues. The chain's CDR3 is CASRKTGGYGYTF. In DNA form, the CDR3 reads TGTGCCAGCAGGAAGACAGGGGGGTATGGCTACACCTTC.

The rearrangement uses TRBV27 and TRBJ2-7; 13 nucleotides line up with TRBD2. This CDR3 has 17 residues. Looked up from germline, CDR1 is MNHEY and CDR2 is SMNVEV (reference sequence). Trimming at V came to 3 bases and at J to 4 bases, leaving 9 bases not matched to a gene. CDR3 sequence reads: CASSFSGLAGSHYEQYF. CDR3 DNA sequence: TGTGCCAGCAGTTTCTCGGGACTAGCGGGATCGCATTACGAGCAGTACTTC.

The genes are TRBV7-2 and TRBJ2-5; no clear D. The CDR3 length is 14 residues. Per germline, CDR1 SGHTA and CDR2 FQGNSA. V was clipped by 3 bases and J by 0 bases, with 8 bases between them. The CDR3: CASSLYKYQETQYF. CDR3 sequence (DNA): TGTGCCAGCAGCTTGTATAAGTACCAAGAGACCCAGTACTTC.

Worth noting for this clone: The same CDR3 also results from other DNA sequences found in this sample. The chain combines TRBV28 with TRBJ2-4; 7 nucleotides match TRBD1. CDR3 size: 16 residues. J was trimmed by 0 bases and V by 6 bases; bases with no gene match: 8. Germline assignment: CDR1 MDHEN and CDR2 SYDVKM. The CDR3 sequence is CASSRPGQVAKNIQYF. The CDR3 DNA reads TGTGCCAGCAGCCGGCCTGGACAGGTAGCCAAAAACATTCAGTACTTC.

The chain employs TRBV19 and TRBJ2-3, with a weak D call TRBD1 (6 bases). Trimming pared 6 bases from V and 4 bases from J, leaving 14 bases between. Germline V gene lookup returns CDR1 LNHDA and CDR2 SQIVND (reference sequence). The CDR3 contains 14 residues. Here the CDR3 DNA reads TGTGCCAGTAGCCAGGGGTTTAGGGCAGATACGCAGTATTTT. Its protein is CASSQGFRADTQYF.

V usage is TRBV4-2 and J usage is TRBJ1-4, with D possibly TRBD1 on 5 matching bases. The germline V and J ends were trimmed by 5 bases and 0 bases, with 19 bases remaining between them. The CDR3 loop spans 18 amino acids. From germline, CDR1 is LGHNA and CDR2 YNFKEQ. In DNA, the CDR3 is TGTGCCAGCAGCACTGGGGAGGTCGGGGGTACAACTAATGAAAAACTGTTTTTT. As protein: CASSTGEVGGTTNEKLFF.

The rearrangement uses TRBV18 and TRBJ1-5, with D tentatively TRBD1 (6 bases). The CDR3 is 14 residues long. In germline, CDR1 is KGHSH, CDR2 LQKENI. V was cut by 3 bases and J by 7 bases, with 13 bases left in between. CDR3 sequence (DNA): TGTGCCAGCTCACCCATGGGGGGCGGACAGCCCCAGCATTTT. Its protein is CASSPMGGGQPQHF.

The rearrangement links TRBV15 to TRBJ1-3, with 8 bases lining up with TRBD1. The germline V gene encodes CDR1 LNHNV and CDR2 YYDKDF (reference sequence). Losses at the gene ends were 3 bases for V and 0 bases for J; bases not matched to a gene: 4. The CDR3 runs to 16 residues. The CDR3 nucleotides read TGTGCCACCAGCAGCGGGGGGACAGGCTCTGGAAACACCATATATTTT. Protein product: CATSSGGTGSGNTIYF.

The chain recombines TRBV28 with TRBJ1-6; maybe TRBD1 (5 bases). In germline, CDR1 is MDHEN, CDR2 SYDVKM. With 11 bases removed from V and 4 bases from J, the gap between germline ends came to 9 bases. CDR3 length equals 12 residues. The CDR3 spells CASQGYNSPLHF. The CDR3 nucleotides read TGTGCCTCGCAGGGATATAATTCACCCCTCCACTTT. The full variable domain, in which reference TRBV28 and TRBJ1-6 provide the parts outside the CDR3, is DVKVTQSSRYLVKRTGEKVFLECVQDMDHENMFWYRQDPGLGLRLIYFSYDVKMKEKGDIPEGYSVSREKKERFSLILESASTNQTSMYLCASQGYNSPLHFGNGTRLTVT.

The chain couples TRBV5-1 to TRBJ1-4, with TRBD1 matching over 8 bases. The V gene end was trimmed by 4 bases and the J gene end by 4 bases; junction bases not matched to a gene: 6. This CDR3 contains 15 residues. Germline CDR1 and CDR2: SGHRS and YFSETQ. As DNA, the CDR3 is TGCGCCAGCAGCCCAAGGACAGGGCTTAATGAAAAACTGTTTTTT. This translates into CASSPRTGLNEKLFF.

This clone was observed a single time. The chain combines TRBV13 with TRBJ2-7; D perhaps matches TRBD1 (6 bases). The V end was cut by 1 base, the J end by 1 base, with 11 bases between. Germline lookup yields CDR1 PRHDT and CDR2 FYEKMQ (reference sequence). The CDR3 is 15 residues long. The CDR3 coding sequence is TGTGCCAGCAGCTTAGCCCCGGACAGATCCTACGAGCAGTACTTC. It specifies CASSLAPDRSYEQYF.